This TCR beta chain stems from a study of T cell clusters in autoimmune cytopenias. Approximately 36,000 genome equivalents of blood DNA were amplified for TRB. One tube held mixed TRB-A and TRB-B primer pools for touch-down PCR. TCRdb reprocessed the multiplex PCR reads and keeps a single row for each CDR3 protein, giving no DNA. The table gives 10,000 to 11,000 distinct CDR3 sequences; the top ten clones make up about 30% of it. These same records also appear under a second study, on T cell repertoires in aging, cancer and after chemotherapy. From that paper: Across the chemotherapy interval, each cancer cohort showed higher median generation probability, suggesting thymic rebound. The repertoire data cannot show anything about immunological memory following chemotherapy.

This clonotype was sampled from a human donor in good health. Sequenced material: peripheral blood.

CDR3 in amino acids: CASGDRGYNQPQHF. The rearrangement links TRBV19 to TRBJ1-5; without DNA, the TCRdb call of TRBD1 cannot be checked. The CDR3 extends over 14 amino acids. Germline CDR1 is LNHDA and CDR2 is SQIVND (reference sequence).